This entry lists 21 T cell receptor beta chains sequenced from one sample in a study of spatial heterogeneity in lung cancer. Specified time point: blood taken at disease recurrence. Unsorted whole RNA of tumor, nontumor lung or frozen PBMC was sequenced. TCRdb reprocessed the 5' RACE reads with MiXCR, giving one entry per CDR3 protein. The sample consists of approximately 10,000 distinct CDR3 sequences, about 4% of them appearing once. The source material was PBMCs, sampled at recurrence. Every receptor here comes from a female donor with early-stage non-small cell lung cancer.

This clonotype was seen at least ten times. The library was prepared for alpha chains; this beta chain is a stray read, so its frequency means little. The chain recombines TRBV29-1 with TRBJ2-5, with 11 bases fitting TRBD2. The length of the CDR3 is 15 residues. Trimming removed 4 bases from V and 1 base from J; junction bases left unmatched: 5. In germline, CDR1 is SQVTM, CDR2 ANQGSEA. The CDR3 is CSVGVAGGFQETQYF. CDR3 coding DNA: TGCAGCGTTGGGGTAGCGGGGGGGTTCCAAGAGACCCAGTACTTC.

On this clonotype itself: With the library built for alpha chains, this beta chain is off target and its frequency is not meaningful. This chain links TRBV9 with TRBJ2-1; the match to TRBD1 covers 7 bases. Germline lookup yields CDR1 SGDLS and CDR2 YYNGEE. The CDR3 loop spans 14 amino acids. The ends lost 0 bases at V and 7 bases at J; junction bases unmatched: 4. The CDR3 sequence: CASSVEGGLNEQFF. For the CDR3, the DNA is TGTGCCAGCAGCGTAGAAGGGGGCTTGAATGAGCAGTTCTTC.

In its sample, this clonotype is medium-sized. This beta chain came through as a stray read in a library set up for alpha chains, and its size says little. The chain is built from TRBV7-3 and TRBJ1-5; 7 nucleotides line up with TRBD1. The CDR3 totals 15 residues. Losses at the gene ends were 7 bases for V and 6 bases for J; bases not matched to a gene: 12. CDR1 is SGHTA, CDR2 FQGTGA, per germline. The DNA of the CDR3 is TGTGCCAGCATCAAAAAAAAGGGGGCGGCTCAGCCCCAGCATTTT. It codes for CASIKKKGAAQPQHF.

This clonotype was picked up many times. This beta chain came through as a stray read in a library set up for alpha chains, and its size says little. The chain links TRBV14 to TRBJ2-1; D unclear. The V end was cut by 4 bases, the J end by 4 bases, with 11 bases between. The CDR3 contains 14 residues. Germline V gene sequence: CDR1 SGHDN, CDR2 FVKESK. Here the CDR3 reads CASSRLQTYNEQFF. In nucleotides, the CDR3 is TGTGCCAGCAGCCGACTTCAGACGTACAATGAGCAGTTCTTC. Looking up the rest from reference TRBV14 and TRBJ2-1 gives the full variable domain: EAGVTQFPSHSVIEKGQTVTLRCDPISGHDNLYWYRRVMGKEIKFLLHFVKESKQDESGMPNNRFLAERTGGTYSTLKVQPAELEDSGVYFCASSRLQTYNEQFFGPGTRLTVL.

This clonotype appeared many times. This beta chain is an off-target read within a library intended for alpha chains, so its frequency means little. The chain has TRBV20-1 and TRBJ1-6; D unclear. This CDR3 is 16 amino acids long. V was clipped by 6 bases and J by 5 bases, with 20 bases between them. Germline loops: CDR1 DFQATT, CDR2 SNEGSKA (reference sequence). CDR3 loop: CSAPRLGVADNSPLHF. The CDR3 DNA is TGCAGTGCCCCCCGGTTGGGAGTCGCGGATAATTCACCCCTCCACTTT.

This clonotype appeared many times. Being off target in a library aimed at alpha chains, this beta chain has a size of little meaning. The gene calls are TRBV28 and TRBJ1-1; D ambiguous. The ends were cut back, 2 bases at V and 1 base at J, with 5 bases in the middle. The CDR3 runs 13 residues. Germline V CDR1 and CDR2: MDHEN, SYDVKM. Written as DNA, the CDR3 is TGTGCCAGCAGTTTAGCGGGGAACACTGAAGCTTTCTTT. Protein sequence: CASSLAGNTEAFF.

This clonotype was recorded at least ten times. The size of this beta chain means little, since it is a stray read in a library made for alpha chains. The rearrangement uses TRBV7-2 and TRBJ1-1, with D hard to call. CDR3 length: 13 residues. With 2 bases removed from V and 1 base from J, the gap between germline ends came to 5 bases. Germline V gene lookup returns CDR1 SGHTA and CDR2 FQGNSA. CDR3 sequence: CASSLPGNTEAFF. CDR3 bases: TGTGCCAGCAGCTTACCGGGGAACACTGAAGCTTTCTTT.

This clonotype was counted only a few times. This beta chain is off target for a library built for alpha chains, so its abundance means little. The CDR3 nucleotides are TGTGCCAGGGGGGGGGCGCGTCAAGAGACCCAGTACTTC. This encodes CARGGARQETQYF. The chain uses TRBV2 and TRBJ2-5; TRBD2 is a possible D gene (7 bases). This CDR3 is built from 13 residues. Trimming shortened V by 9 bases and J by 2 bases, and 13 bases separated the two germline ends. Looked up from germline, CDR1 is SNHLY and CDR2 is FYNNEI.

Only a few counts were recorded for this clonotype. Little can be read into the size of this beta chain, an off-target read in a library designed for alpha chains. The chain has TRBV5-1 and TRBJ1-5; no reliable D call. This CDR3 has 8 amino acids. Germline CDR1 SGHRS, CDR2 YFSETQ. The CDR3 here is CAIKRGHF. The CDR3 nucleotides read TGCGCTATTAAGCGAGGGCATTTT.

This clonotype appeared many times. The library was designed around alpha chains, so this beta chain is a stray read whose abundance carries little weight. The chain recombines TRBV7-2 with TRBJ2-5; 7 bases are a match to TRBD1. The CDR3 length is 14 residues. J gave up 2 bases and V 7 bases, and 7 bases lay outside the gene matches. Germline V CDR1 and CDR2: SGHTA, FQGNSA. In DNA form, the CDR3 reads TGTGCCAGCACCCCCGAGACAGGGCAAGAGACCCAGTACTTC. Translated, it gives CASTPETGQETQYF. Supplemented by reference TRBV7-2 and TRBJ2-5, the full variable domain reads GAGVSQSPSNKVTEKGKDVELRCDPISGHTALYWYRQSLGQGLEFLIYFQGNSAPDKSGLPSDRFSAERTGGSVSTLTIQRTQQEDSAVYLCASTPETGQETQYFGPGTRLLVL.

This clonotype appeared many times. The size of this beta chain means little, since it is a stray read in a library made for alpha chains. The rearrangement links TRBV7-9 to TRBJ2-3, with D unclear. The CDR3 runs to 13 residues. Germline V gives CDR1 SEHNR, CDR2 FQNEAQ (reference sequence). Trimming cost V 6 bases and J 2 bases, with 9 bases left between them. CDR3 loop: CASSLSTTDTQYF. CDR3 nucleotides: TGTGCCAGCAGTCTATCAACCACAGATACGCAGTATTTT.

This clonotype was seen at least ten times. This beta chain appears as a stray read in a library generated for alpha chains; its size is not informative. The gene calls are TRBV2 and TRBJ2-7; TRBD1 aligns across 9 bases. J was trimmed by 0 bases and V by 7 bases; bases with no gene match: 4. CDR3 size: 14 residues. The germline CDR1 and CDR2 sequences are SNHLY and FYNNEI. Here the CDR3 reads CASTRTGASYEQYF. CDR3 in DNA: TGTGCCAGCACAAGGACAGGGGCCTCCTACGAGCAGTACTTC.

This clonotype was counted ten times or more. The library was prepared for alpha chains; this beta chain is a stray read, so its frequency means little. V and J are TRBV14 and TRBJ1-2; D unclear. Per germline, CDR1 SGHDN and CDR2 FVKESK. The CDR3 sequence is 13 residues long. Trimming took 1 base from V and 4 from J, leaving 7 bases between them. CDR3 nucleotides: TGTGCCAGCAGCCAAGGCAATCTCTATGGCTACACCTTC. It translates to CASSQGNLYGYTF.

This clonotype was recorded at least ten times. With the library built for alpha chains, this beta chain is off target and its frequency is not meaningful. This chain links TRBV20-1 with TRBJ1-5; D possibly corresponds to TRBD1 (5 bases). The CDR3 consists of 15 residues. Trimming took off 1 base at V and 0 bases at J, with 10 bases between the two ends. Germline loops: CDR1 DFQATT, CDR2 SNEGSKA (reference sequence). This CDR3 is CSARGTLISNQPQHF. In DNA, the CDR3 is TGCAGTGCTAGAGGGACACTGATTAGCAATCAGCCCCAGCATTTT.

This clonotype showed up many times. This beta chain is a stray sequence in a library constructed for alpha chains; its clone size is not meaningful. The rearrangement uses TRBV6-2 or TRBV6-3 and TRBJ2-1; D may be TRBD2 (6 bases). Trimming cost V 7 bases and J 8 bases, with 12 bases left between them. CDR1 and CDR2 (germline): MNHEY, SVGEGT. The CDR3 totals 12 residues. CDR3 sequence reads: CASTTGGYEQFF. The CDR3 nucleotides read TGTGCCAGCACCACCGGAGGGTATGAGCAGTTCTTC.

Sample share makes this clonotype medium-sized. A library prepared for alpha chains yielded this beta chain as an off-target read; its size is of little meaning. The V gene is TRBV6-5, the J gene TRBJ2-3; 7 nucleotides match TRBD1. Trimming cost V 6 bases and J 7 bases; bases outside gene matches: 10. This CDR3 has 14 amino acids. Germline CDR1 is MNHEY and CDR2 is SVGAGI. The CDR3 spells CASRDRQGLNTQYF. The CDR3 DNA follows: TGTGCCAGCAGGGACAGGCAGGGTTTGAATACGCAGTATTTT.

Within the sample, this clonotype is medium-sized. The library was prepared for alpha chains; this beta chain is a stray read, so its frequency means little. The V call is TRBV24-1, the J call TRBJ2-6, with a tentative D call TRBD2 (5 bases). V was pared by 2 bases and J by 4 bases, with 5 bases between. The CDR3 loop spans 14 amino acids. Germline loops: CDR1 KGHDR, CDR2 SFDVKD. The CDR3 is CATSDSGGANVLTF. For the CDR3, the DNA is TGTGCCACCAGTGATTCGGGGGGGGCCAACGTCCTGACTTTC.

This clonotype appeared many times. Since the library was made to target alpha chains, this beta chain is a stray read and its abundance is not meaningful. This chain connects TRBV24-1 to TRBJ2-2, with a possible D match to TRBD1 (6 bases). CDR1 is KGHDR, CDR2 SFDVKD, per germline. Trimming took off 6 bases at V and 1 base at J, with 11 bases between the two ends. The CDR3 runs to 15 residues. Here the CDR3 DNA reads TGTGCCACCAGTCCAATGACAGGGAACACCGGGGAGCTGTTTTTT. This gives the protein CATSPMTGNTGELFF.

In this sample, this clonotype is medium-sized (0.01 to 0.1%). Little can be read into the size of this beta chain, an off-target read in a library designed for alpha chains. The chain employs TRBV20-1 and TRBJ2-7; 8 bases line up with TRBD1. Losses at the gene ends were 0 bases for V and 2 bases for J; bases not matched to a gene: 9. From germline, CDR1 is DFQATT and CDR2 SNEGSKA (reference sequence). The CDR3 extends over 16 amino acids. The CDR3 is CSARDAPDRGPYEQYF. Written as DNA, the CDR3 is TGCAGTGCTAGAGATGCCCCCGACAGGGGCCCCTACGAGCAGTACTTC.

On this clonotype: This beta chain is an unintended read in a library built for alpha chains; its size means little. The chain combines TRBV12-3 or TRBV12-4 with TRBJ2-1; possibly TRBD1 for D (5 bases). The V gene lost 4 bases and the J gene lost 3 bases, with 13 bases spanning the gap. The CDR3 contains 15 residues. CDR3 in DNA: TGTGCCAGCAGTTCCAGGGTGCTAGGCTACAATGAGCAGTTCTTC. It codes for CASSSRVLGYNEQFF.

The sample holds many counts of this clonotype. Because this beta chain is a stray read in a library intended to capture alpha chains, its abundance should not be given much weight. The chain employs TRBV12-3 or TRBV12-4 and TRBJ1-2; D is perhaps TRBD1 (6 bases). The CDR3 sequence is 12 residues long. Trimming removed 9 bases at V and 9 bases at J, with 17 bases between. CDR3 residues: CASLGGARSYTF. DNA for the CDR3: TGTGCCAGTCTAGGGGGGGCGCGGAGCTACACCTTC.